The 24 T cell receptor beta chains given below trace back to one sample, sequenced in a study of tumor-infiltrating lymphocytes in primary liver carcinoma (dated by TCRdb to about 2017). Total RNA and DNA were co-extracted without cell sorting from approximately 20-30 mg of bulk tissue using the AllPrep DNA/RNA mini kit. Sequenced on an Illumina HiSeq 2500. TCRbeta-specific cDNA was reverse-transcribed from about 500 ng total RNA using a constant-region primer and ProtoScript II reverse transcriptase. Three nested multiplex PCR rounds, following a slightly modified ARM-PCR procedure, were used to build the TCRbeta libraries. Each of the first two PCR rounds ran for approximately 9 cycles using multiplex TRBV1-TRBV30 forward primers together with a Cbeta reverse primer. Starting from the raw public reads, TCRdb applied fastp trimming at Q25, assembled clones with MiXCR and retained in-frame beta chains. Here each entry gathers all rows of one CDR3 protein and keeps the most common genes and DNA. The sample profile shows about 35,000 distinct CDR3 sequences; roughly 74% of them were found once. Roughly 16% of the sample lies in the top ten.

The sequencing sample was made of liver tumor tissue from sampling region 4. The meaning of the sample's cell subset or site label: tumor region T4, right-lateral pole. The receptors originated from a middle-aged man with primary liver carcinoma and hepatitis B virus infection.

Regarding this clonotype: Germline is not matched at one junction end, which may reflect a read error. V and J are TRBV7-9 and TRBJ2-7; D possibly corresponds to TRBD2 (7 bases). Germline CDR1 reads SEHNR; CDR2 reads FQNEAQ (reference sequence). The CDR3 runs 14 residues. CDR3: CASSLGRGAHEQYF. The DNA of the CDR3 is TGTGCCAGCAGCTTAGGACGGGGGGCCCACGAGCAGTACTTT.

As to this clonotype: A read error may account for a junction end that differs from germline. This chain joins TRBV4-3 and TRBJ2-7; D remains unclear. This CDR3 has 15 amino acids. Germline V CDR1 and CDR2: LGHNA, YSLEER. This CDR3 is CASSQDLAGSYEQCF. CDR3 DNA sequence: TGCGCAAGCAGCCAAGACCTGGCAGGCTCCTACGAGCAGTGCTTC.

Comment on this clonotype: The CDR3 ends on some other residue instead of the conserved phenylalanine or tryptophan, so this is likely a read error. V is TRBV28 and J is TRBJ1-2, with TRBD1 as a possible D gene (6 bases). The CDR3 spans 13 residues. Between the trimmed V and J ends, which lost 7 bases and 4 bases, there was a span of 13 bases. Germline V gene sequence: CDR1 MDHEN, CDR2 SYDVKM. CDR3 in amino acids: CASTMDRIYGYTL. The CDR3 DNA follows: TGTGCCAGCACTATGGACAGAATCTATGGCTACACCCTC.

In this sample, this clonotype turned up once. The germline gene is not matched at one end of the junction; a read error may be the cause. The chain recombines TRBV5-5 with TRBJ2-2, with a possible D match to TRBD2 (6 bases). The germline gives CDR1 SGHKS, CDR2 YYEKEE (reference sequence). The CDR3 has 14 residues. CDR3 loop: CASSLGGVGGELFF. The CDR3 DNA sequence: TGTGCCAGCAGCTTGGGCGGAGTGGGCGGGGAGCTCTTTTTT.

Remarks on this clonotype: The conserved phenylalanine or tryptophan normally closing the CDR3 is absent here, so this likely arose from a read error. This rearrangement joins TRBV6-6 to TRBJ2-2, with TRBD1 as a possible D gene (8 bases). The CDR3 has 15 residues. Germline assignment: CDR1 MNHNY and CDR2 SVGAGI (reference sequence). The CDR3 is CASTTGGANIGELFV. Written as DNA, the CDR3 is TGTGCTAGCACTACAGGGGGGGCGAACATCGGGGAGCTGTTTGTT.

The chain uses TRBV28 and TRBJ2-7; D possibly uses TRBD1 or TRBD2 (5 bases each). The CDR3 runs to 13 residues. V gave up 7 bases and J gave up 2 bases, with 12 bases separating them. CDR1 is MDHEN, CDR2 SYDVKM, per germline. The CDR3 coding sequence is TGTGCCAGCAACGGGGACCACGCCTACGAGCAGTACTTC. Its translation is CASNGDHAYEQYF.

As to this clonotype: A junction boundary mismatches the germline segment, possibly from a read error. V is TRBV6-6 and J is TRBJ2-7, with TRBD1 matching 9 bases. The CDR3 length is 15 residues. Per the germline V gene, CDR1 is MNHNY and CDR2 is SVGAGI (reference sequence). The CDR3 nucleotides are TGTGCCAGCACTTACGGGACAGGGATCTCCTACGACCAGTGCTTC. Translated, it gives CASTYGTGISYDQCF.

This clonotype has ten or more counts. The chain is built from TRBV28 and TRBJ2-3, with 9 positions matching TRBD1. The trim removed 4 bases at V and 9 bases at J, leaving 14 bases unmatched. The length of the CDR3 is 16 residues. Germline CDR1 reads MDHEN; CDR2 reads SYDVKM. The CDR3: CASSSPRRQGGRTQYF. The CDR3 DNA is TGTGCCAGCAGTTCACCCCGGAGACAGGGGGGGAGGACGCAGTATTTT.

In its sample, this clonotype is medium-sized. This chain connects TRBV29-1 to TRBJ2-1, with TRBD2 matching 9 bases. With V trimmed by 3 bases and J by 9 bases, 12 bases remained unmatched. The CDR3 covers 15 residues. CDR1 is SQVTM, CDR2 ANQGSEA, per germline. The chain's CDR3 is CSVEVGGRASGEQFF. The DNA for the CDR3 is TGCAGCGTTGAGGTGGGCGGGAGGGCCAGCGGTGAGCAGTTCTTC.

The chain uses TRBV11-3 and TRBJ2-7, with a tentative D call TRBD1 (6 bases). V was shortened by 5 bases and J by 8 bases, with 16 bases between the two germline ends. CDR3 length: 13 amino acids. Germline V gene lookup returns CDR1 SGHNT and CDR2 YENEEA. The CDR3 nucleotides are TGTGCCAGCAGCGTGGGACAATCTTACAAGCAGTACTTC. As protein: CASSVGQSYKQYF.

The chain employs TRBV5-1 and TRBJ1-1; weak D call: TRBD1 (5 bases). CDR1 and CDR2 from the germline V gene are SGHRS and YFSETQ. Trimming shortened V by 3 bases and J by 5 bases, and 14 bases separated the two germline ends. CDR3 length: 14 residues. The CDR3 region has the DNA TGCGCCAGCAGCTCGATAGGGCGACAGACTGAAGCTTTCTTT. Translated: CASSSIGRQTEAFF.

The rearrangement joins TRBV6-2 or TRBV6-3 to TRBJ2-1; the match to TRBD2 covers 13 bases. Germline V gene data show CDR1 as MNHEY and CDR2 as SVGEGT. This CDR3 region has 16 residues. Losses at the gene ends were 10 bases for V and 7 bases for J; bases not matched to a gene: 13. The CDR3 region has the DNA TGTGCCACTTTCCCAAGGACTAGCGGGAGCGATAATGAGCAGTTCTTC. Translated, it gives CATFPRTSGSDNEQFF.

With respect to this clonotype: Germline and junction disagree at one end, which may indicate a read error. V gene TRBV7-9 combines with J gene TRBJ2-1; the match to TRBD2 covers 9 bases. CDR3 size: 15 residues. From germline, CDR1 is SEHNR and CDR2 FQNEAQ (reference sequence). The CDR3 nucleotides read TGTGCCAGCGGCTTCGGCGGGGGGGGTACAGCTGAGCAGTTCTTC. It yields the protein CASGFGGGGTAEQFF.

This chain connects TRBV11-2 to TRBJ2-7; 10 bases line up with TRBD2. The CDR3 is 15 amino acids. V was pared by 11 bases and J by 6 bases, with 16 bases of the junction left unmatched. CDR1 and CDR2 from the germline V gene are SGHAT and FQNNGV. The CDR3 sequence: CACSLTLAGVSEQYF. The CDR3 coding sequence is TGTGCCTGTAGCTTAACCCTAGCGGGGGTTAGCGAGCAGTACTTC.

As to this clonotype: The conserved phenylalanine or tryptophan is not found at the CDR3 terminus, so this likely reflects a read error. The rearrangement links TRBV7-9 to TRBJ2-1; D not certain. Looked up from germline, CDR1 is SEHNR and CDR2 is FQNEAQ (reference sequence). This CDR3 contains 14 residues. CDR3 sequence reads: CAISSPRPEHEQFC. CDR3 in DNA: TGTGCCATCAGCTCACCCAGACCGGAGCATGAGCAGTTCTGC.

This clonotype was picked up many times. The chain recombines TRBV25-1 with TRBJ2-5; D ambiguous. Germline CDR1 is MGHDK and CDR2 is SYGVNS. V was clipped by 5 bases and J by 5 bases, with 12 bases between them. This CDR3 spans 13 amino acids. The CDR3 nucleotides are TGTGCCAGCAGTTGGACGTCTATGGAGACCCAGTACTTC. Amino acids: CASSWTSMETQYF.

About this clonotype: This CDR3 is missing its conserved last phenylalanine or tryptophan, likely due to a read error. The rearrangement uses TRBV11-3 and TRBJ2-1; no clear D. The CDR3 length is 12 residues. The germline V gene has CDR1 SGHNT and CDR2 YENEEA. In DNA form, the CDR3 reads TGTGCCAACAGCTTAAATGCCAATGAACAGTTCATC. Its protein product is CANSLNANEQFI.

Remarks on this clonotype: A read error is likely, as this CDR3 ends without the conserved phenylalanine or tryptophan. CDR3 protein: CASSISGYIDTQYL. The DNA of the CDR3 is TGTGCCAGCAGCATTAGCGGATACATAGATACGCAGTATCTT. The chain has TRBV7-8 and TRBJ2-3, with a possible D match to TRBD2 (6 bases). The germline V gene has CDR1 SGHVS and CDR2 FQNEAQ. The CDR3 contains 14 residues. Trimming took 5 bases from V and 5 from J, leaving 14 bases between them.

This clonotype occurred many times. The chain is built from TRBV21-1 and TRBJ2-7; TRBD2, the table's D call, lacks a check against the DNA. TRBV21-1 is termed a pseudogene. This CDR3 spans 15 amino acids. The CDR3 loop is CASSKEGLDPLEQYF. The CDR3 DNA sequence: TGTGCCAGCAGCAAAGAGGGACTAGACCCCCTCGAGCAGTACTTC.

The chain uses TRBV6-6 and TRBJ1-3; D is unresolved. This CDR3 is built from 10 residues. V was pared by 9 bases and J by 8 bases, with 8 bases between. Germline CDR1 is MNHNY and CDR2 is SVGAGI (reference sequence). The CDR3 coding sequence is TGTGCCAGTACCGGAGACACCATATATTTT. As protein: CASTGDTIYF.

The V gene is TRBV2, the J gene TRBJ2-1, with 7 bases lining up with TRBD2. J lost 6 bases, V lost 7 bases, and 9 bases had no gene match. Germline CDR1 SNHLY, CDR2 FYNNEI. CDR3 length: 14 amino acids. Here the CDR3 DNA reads TGTGCCAGCACTGGGACTAACGTAGGCAATGAGCAGTTCTTC. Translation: CASTGTNVGNEQFF. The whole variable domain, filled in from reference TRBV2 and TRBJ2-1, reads EPEVTQTPSHQVTQMGQEVILRCVPISNHLYFYWYRQILGQKVEFLVSFYNNEISEKSEIFDDQFSVERPDGSNFTLKIRSTKLEDSAMYFCASTGTNVGNEQFFGPGTRLTVL.

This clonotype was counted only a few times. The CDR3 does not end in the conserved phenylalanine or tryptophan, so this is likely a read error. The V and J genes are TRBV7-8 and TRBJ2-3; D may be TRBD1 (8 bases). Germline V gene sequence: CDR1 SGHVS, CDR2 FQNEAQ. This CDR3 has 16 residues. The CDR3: CTSSSTGGGYSDTQYL. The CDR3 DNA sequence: TGTACCAGTAGCTCAACAGGGGGGGGATATTCTGATACGCAGTATTTA.

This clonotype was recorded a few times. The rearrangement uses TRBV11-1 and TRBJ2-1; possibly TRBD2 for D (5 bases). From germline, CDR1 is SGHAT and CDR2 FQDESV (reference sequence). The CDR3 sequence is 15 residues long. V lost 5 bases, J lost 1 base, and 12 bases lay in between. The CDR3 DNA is TGTGCCAGCAGCGACTCTAGCTCATCCTACAATGAGCAGTTCTTC. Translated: CASSDSSSSYNEQFF.

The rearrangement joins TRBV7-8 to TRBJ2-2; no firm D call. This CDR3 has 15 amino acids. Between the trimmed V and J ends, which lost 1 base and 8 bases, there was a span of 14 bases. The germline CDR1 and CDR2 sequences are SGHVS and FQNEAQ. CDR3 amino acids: CASSLVQQNMGELFF. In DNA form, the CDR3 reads TGTGCCAGCAGCTTAGTACAGCAGAACATGGGGGAGCTGTTTTTT.